These 20 T cell receptor beta chains were all obtained from the same sample, sequenced in a study of response to subunit inactivated influenza vaccine. In TCRdb, the RT-PCR reads were re-called with MiXCR into one record per CDR3 protein. The data contain hundreds of thousands of distinct CDR3 sequences, about 8% of them singletons. Sequenced material: PBMCs from blood, taken roughly 24 months after vaccination. The receptor set was obtained from a man aged 45 to 75 who received an inactivated influenza vaccine.

This clonotype has a count of ten or more. V is TRBV14 and J is TRBJ2-2; 7 bases are shared with TRBD1. CDR3 length: 15 amino acids. Losses at the gene ends were 5 bases for V and 5 bases for J; bases not matched to a gene: 8. The germline gives CDR1 SGHDN, CDR2 FVKESK. CDR3 residues: CASSSTGIWTGELFF. CDR3 DNA sequence: TGTGCCAGCAGCTCGACAGGGATTTGGACCGGGGAGCTGTTTTTT.

This sequence joins TRBV6-1 and TRBJ2-1; D is unclear. The CDR3 runs 13 residues. Germline V gene data show CDR1 as MNHNS and CDR2 as SASEGT. V was cut by 8 bases and J by 0 bases, with 8 bases left in between. CDR3 bases: TGTGCCAGCGGCCGGAGCTCCTACAATGAGCAGTTCTTC. Protein sequence: CASGRSSYNEQFF.

J is TRBJ1-6 and V is TRBV12-3 or TRBV12-4; weak D call: TRBD1 (5 bases). Trimming stripped 0 bases from V and 9 bases from J, with 12 bases between. The CDR3 extends over 15 amino acids. CDR3 residues: CASSLAPGKVSPLHF. CDR3 in DNA: TGTGCCAGCAGTTTAGCCCCAGGGAAGGTTTCACCCCTCCACTTT.

The V call is TRBV4-2, the J call TRBJ2-3; 13 bases fit TRBD2. V shed 2 bases and J 6 bases; nucleotides not matched to a gene: 8. The germline V gene encodes CDR1 LGHNA and CDR2 YNFKEQ. The CDR3 has 17 amino acids. The CDR3 here is CASSQPGLAGRADTQYF. CDR3 coding DNA: TGTGCCAGCAGCCAACCGGGACTAGCGGGGAGAGCGGATACGCAGTATTTT.

Ten or more counts support this clonotype. The genes are TRBV7-3 and TRBJ2-1; 9 nucleotides line up with TRBD2. The junction had 9 bases not matched to a gene; V was cut back by 5 bases and J by 7 bases. Per germline, CDR1 SGHTA and CDR2 FQGTGA. The CDR3 sequence is 15 residues long. The CDR3, as DNA: TGTGCCAGCAGCCAGCATACTAGCGGGTCGAATGAGCAGTTCTTC. Translating it yields CASSQHTSGSNEQFF.

The gene calls are TRBV5-6 and TRBJ2-7; D is uncertain. CDR3 size: 16 residues. Germline CDR1 and CDR2: SGHDT and YYEEEE. Trimming took off 0 bases at V and 7 bases at J, with 20 bases between the two ends. The chain's CDR3 is CASSLAGFPRPKEQYF. CDR3 nucleotides: TGTGCCAGCAGCTTGGCCGGGTTCCCCCGGCCTAAGGAGCAGTACTTC. The full variable domain, in which reference TRBV5-6 and TRBJ2-7 provide the parts outside the CDR3, is DAGVTQSPTHLIKTRGQQVTLRCSPKSGHDTVSWYQQALGQGPQFIFQYYEEEERQRGNFPDRFSGHQFPNYSSELNVNALLLGDSALYLCASSLAGFPRPKEQYFGPGTRLTVT.

This clonotype occurred many times. This chain joins TRBV2 and TRBJ2-1, with D maybe TRBD1 (6 bases). There are 13 residues in the CDR3. V was pared by 2 bases and J by 9 bases, with 11 bases between. Germline CDR1 and CDR2: SNHLY and FYNNEI. The CDR3 loop reads CASSEWGPGEQFF. In DNA form, the CDR3 reads TGTGCCAGCAGTGAATGGGGGCCAGGTGAGCAGTTCTTC.

The chain employs TRBV7-2 and TRBJ2-5; D unclear. The CDR3 has 17 residues. From germline, CDR1 is SGHTA and CDR2 FQGNSA. V lost 2 bases and J lost 5, with 21 bases in between. This CDR3 is CASSLMSAGWGSETQYF. The CDR3 DNA reads as TGTGCCAGCAGCTTAATGTCGGCCGGATGGGGTTCGGAGACCCAGTACTTC. The full variable domain, with the rest looked up from reference TRBV7-2 and TRBJ2-5, is GAGVSQSPSNKVTEKGKDVELRCDPISGHTALYWYRQSLGQGLEFLIYFQGNSAPDKSGLPSDRFSAERTGGSVSTLTIQRTQQEDSAVYLCASSLMSAGWGSETQYFGPGTRLLVL.

This clonotype was observed a handful of times. The chain couples TRBV9 to TRBJ2-4; the D call may be TRBD1 or TRBD2 (5 bases each). The CDR3 loop spans 14 amino acids. V lost 3 bases and J lost 9, with 16 bases in between. Per germline, CDR1 SGDLS and CDR2 YYNGEE. CDR3 nucleotides: TGTGCCAGCAGCGCATTAAGAGGTGGGGGCATTCAGTACTTC. This codes for CASSALRGGGIQYF.

This clonotype has more than one count but fewer than ten. This chain joins TRBV5-1 and TRBJ2-5; 14 bases map to TRBD2. Per the germline V gene, CDR1 is SGHRS and CDR2 is YFSETQ. The length of the CDR3 is 17 residues. Trimming at V came to 4 bases and at J to 3 bases, leaving 8 bases not matched to a gene. The CDR3 region has the DNA TGCGCCAGCAGCCTGACTAGCGGGGGGGCTGCGAAAGAGACCCAGTACTTC. Amino acid sequence: CASSLTSGGAAKETQYF.

There are a few counts of this clonotype. The chain employs TRBV4-3 and TRBJ1-1; D is unresolved. This CDR3 contains 13 residues. Trimming cost V 5 bases and J 10 bases, with 17 bases left between them. CDR1 is LGHNA and CDR2 is YSLEER in the germline V gene. The chain's CDR3 is CASSDSMARIAFF. CDR3 DNA: TGCGCCAGCAGCGACTCCATGGCCCGTATAGCTTTCTTT.

The rearrangement uses TRBV2 and TRBJ2-1, with 9 nucleotides matching TRBD2. Germline loops: CDR1 SNHLY, CDR2 FYNNEI. Trimming removed 6 bases from V and 0 bases from J; junction bases left unmatched: 18. The CDR3 length is 20 residues. The CDR3 coding sequence is TGTGCCAGCAGGGATTTAGCGGGGGCTCTACTCAAAAGCTCCTACAATGAGCAGTTCTTC. Residues: CASRDLAGALLKSSYNEQFF.

This clonotype has more than one count but fewer than ten. This chain connects TRBV10-3 to TRBJ1-2; D remains ambiguous. The V and J ends lost 0 bases and 0 bases respectively, with 11 bases between them. This CDR3 spans 16 amino acids. Germline V gene lookup returns CDR1 ENHRY and CDR2 SYGVKD. In DNA form, the CDR3 reads TGTGCCATCAGTGAGTCTCAGCGGAACTCTAACTATGGCTACACCTTC. This codes for CAISESQRNSNYGYTF.

V usage is TRBV9 and J usage is TRBJ1-2; the D gene is possibly TRBD1 (5 bases). V lost 3 bases to trimming and J lost 5 bases, with 11 bases between them. Germline V lookup: CDR1 SGDLS, CDR2 YYNGEE. The CDR3 runs 13 residues. The CDR3 loop is CASSETERYGYTF. The DNA of the CDR3 is TGTGCCAGCAGCGAGACAGAGCGGTATGGCTACACCTTC.

Comment on this clonotype: Just one base apart from a much larger clone, this may be a read error. The rearrangement uses TRBV10-3 and TRBJ1-1; weak D call: TRBD1 (5 bases). CDR3 length: 14 residues. Trimming took off 6 bases at V and 1 base at J, with 12 bases between the two ends. Germline CDR1 reads ENHRY; CDR2 reads SYGVKD. CDR3 region: CAISRGVPNTEAFF. CDR3 coding DNA: TGTGCCATCAGCCGGGGGGTACCGAACACTGAAGCTTTCTTT.

This clonotype was counted at least ten times. The rearrangement links TRBV11-2 to TRBJ1-1, with TRBD1 matching 9 bases. The CDR3 sequence is 12 residues long. V shed 5 bases and J 10 bases; nucleotides not matched to a gene: 5. Per germline, CDR1 SGHAT and CDR2 FQNNGV. CDR3 DNA sequence: TGTGCCAGCAGCCCAGACAGGGGGGGAGCTTTCTTT. Encoded protein: CASSPDRGGAFF.

This clonotype was counted only a few times. The chain employs TRBV4-1 and TRBJ2-3; D gene uncertain. CDR1 is MGHRA and CDR2 is YSYEKL in the germline V gene. This CDR3 spans 13 amino acids. The ends were cut back, 1 base at V and 7 bases at J, with 9 bases in the middle. The CDR3, as DNA: TGCGCCAGCAGCCAAGCCGGGTACTATACGCAGTATTTT. Residues: CASSQAGYYTQYF.

In its sample, this clonotype was seen a few times. This chain uses TRBV29-1 with TRBJ2-3; D tentatively fits TRBD1 or TRBD2 (5 bases each). CDR1 and CDR2 from the germline V gene are SQVTM and ANQGSEA. The CDR3 sequence is 14 residues long. Trimming cost V 5 bases and J 8 bases, with 20 bases left between them. CDR3 residues: CSVLRGGGLTTQYF. The CDR3 DNA reads TGCAGCGTTCTTAGGGGTGGCGGGCTGACTACGCAGTATTTT.

This clonotype was detected a few times. The chain joins TRBV18 to TRBJ1-2; D uncertain. Trimming shortened V by 6 bases and J by 4 bases, and 18 bases separated the two germline ends. The CDR3 totals 15 residues. Per the germline V gene, CDR1 is KGHSH and CDR2 is LQKENI. Here the CDR3 DNA reads TGTGCCAGCTCCCCGGGCCCCCTACACGGCTATGGCTACACCTTC. This encodes CASSPGPLHGYGYTF.

There are a few counts of this clonotype. The chain combines TRBV11-2 with TRBJ2-7, with 8 nucleotides matching TRBD2. There are 14 residues in the CDR3. Germline loops: CDR1 SGHAT, CDR2 FQNNGV. Trimming cost V 5 bases and J 5 bases; bases outside gene matches: 8. CDR3 sequence reads: CASSPGGYIHEQYF. CDR3 bases: TGTGCCAGCAGCCCGGGGGGGTACATCCACGAGCAGTACTTC. Combining the CDR3 with reference TRBV11-2 and TRBJ2-7 gives the whole variable domain EAGVAQSPRYKIIEKRQSVAFWCNPISGHATLYWYQQILGQGPKLLIQFQNNGVVDDSQLPKDRFSAERLKGVDSTLKIQPAKLEDSAVYLCASSPGGYIHEQYFGPGTRLTVT.